This T cell receptor beta chain appears in the sequencing data of a study of blood T cell repertoires in COVID-19. Across the whole study: The United States, Italy and Spain provided the acute and convalescent COVID-19 samples. T cells, B-cell-depleted T cells, or PBMCs supplied cDNA or gDNA.

V trimming: 1 base; J trimming: 3 bases; junction bases outside the gene matches: 2. Germline V gives CDR1 KGHSH, CDR2 LQKENI. The CDR3 length is 15 residues. As originally analysed: Researchers report that nucleated cell counts were estimated from reference gene primer amplification. Clones were sequenced by immunoSEQ multiplex PCR, and TCRdb holds only the in-frame ones, with some missing. The V and J calls and clone size were taken over from that table, and D and trimming were inferred from the DNA. The sample holds 100,000 to 150,000 clones, roughly four fifths seen once. Source material: peripheral blood. This sequence joins TRBV18 and TRBJ2-1; 8 bases map to TRBD2. The TCR sequence derives from a man aged 55 to 69 with acute or convalescent COVID-19. The CDR3 region is CASSPRTSSYNEQFF. The CDR3 region has the DNA TGTGCCAGCTCACCACGGACTAGCAGCTACAATGAGCAGTTCTTC.